The T cell receptor (beta chain) described here comes from a study of cytomegalovirus exposure and HLA in healthy donors. PCR was performed using 60 Vbeta and 13 Jbeta primers. Clones were read by immunoSEQ multiplex PCR, and TCRdb kept only the in-frame ones, dropping some. This sample has 140,000 or so clones; 74% occur once, and the top ten carry roughly 4.5%. Germline CDR1 reads MNHEY; CDR2 reads SMNVEV (reference sequence). This CDR3 is 16 amino acids long. Trimming took 2 bases from V and 0 from J, leaving 10 bases between them. This clone was recorded a few times. Sequencing was done on a sample of PBMCs. The TCR originated in a man aged 18 to 29 in good health and CMV-seropositive. V and J are TRBV27 and TRBJ1-4; D might be TRBD1 (6 bases). The CDR3 sequence is CASSLGQIATNEKLFF. CDR3 bases: TGTGCCAGCAGTTTAGGACAGATTGCAACTAATGAAAAACTGTTTTTT.